One and the same sample provided the 4 T cell receptor beta chains below, sequenced in a study of cytomegalovirus exposure and HLA in healthy donors. The PCR had 60 Vbeta and 13 Jbeta primers. Produced via immunoSEQ multiplex PCR; TCRdb's table is partial and in-frame only. This table has roughly 100,000 clones, 76% appearing once. The source material was PBMCs. The source of these receptors is a man between 35 and 55 years old in good health and CMV-seropositive.

This chain connects TRBV4-2 to TRBJ1-2; D gene ambiguous. The length of the CDR3 is 17 residues. The V gene's germline CDR1 is LGHNA and CDR2 YNFKEQ. Deletions cut 0 bases from V and 2 bases from J, with 16 bases between. The DNA for the CDR3 is TGTGCCAGCAGCCAAGAAGTTGGGAGGACGCTAAACTATGGCTACACCTTC. Translating gives CASSQEVGRTLNYGYTF.

The V and J genes are TRBV12-5 and TRBJ2-3, with a possible D match to TRBD2 (5 bases). This CDR3 has 15 residues. From germline, CDR1 is LGHNT and CDR2 FRNRAP. The V and J ends lost 2 bases and 9 bases respectively, with 18 bases between them. The CDR3 loop reads CASGLLGAPPLTQYF. In nucleotides, the CDR3 is TGTGCTAGTGGTTTGTTGGGAGCGCCACCCTTAACGCAGTATTTT.

The chain uses TRBV11-2 and TRBJ2-5; TRBD2 matches 11 bases. J lost 5 bases, V lost 5 bases, and 7 bases had no gene match. The CDR3 runs to 15 residues. Germline lookup yields CDR1 SGHAT and CDR2 FQNNGV. The CDR3 coding sequence is TGTGCCAGCAGCCTTAGCGGGGGGGCCTTGGAGACCCAGTACTTC. Its translation: CASSLSGGALETQYF.

This chain connects TRBV7-2 to TRBJ2-4; weak D call: TRBD1 (5 bases). This CDR3 is built from 14 residues. Trimming took off 2 bases at V and 12 bases at J, with 17 bases between the two ends. The germline V gene encodes CDR1 SGHTA and CDR2 FQGNSA. CDR3 in DNA: TGTGCCAGCAGCTTATTTCAGGGTATGAGCAGTCAGTACTTC. This encodes CASSLFQGMSSQYF.